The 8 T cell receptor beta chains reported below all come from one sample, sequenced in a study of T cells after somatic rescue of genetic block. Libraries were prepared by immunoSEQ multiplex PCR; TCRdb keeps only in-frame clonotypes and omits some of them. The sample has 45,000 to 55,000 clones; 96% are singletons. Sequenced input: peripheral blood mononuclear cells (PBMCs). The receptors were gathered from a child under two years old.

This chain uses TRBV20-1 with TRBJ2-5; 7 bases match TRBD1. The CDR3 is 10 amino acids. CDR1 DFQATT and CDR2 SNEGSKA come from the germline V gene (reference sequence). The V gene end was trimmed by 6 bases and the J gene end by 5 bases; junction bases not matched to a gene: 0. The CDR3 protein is CSATGETQYF. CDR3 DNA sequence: TGCAGTGCGACAGGGGAGACCCAGTACTTC.

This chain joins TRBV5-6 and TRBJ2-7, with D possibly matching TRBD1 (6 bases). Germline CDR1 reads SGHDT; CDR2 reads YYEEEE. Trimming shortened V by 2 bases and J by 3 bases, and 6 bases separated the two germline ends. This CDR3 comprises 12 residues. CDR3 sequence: CASSFRGYEQYF. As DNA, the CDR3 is TGTGCCAGCAGCTTCAGGGGCTACGAGCAGTACTTC.

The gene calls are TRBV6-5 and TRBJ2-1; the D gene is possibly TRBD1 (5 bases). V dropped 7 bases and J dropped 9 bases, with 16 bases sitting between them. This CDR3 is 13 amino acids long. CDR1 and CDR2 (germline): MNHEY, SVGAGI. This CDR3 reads CASTGREESEQFF. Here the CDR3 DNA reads TGTGCCAGCACCGGCAGGGAAGAAAGTGAGCAGTTCTTC.

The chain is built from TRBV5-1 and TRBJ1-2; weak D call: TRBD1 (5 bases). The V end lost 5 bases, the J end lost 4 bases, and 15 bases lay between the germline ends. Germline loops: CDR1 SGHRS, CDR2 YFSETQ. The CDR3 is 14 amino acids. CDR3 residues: CASSPGTSSYGYTF. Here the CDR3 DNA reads TGCGCCAGCAGTCCCGGGACCTCAAGCTATGGCTACACCTTC.

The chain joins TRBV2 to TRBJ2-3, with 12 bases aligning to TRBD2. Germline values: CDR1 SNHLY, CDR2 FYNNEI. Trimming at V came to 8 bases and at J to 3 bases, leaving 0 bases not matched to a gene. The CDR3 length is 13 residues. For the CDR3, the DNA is TGTGCCAGCCTAGCGGGAGGGACAGATACGCAGTATTTT. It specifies CASLAGGTDTQYF.

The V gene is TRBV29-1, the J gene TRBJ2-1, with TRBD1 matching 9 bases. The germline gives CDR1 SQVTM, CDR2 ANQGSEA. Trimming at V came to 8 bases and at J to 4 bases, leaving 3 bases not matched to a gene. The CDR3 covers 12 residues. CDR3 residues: CSIGQGYNEQFF. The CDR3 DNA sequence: TGCAGCATCGGACAGGGGTACAATGAGCAGTTCTTC.

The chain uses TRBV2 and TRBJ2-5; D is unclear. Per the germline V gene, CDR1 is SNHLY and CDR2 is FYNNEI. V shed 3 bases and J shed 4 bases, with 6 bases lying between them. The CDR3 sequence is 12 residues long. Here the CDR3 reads CASSEIGETQYF. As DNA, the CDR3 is TGTGCCAGCAGTGAGATAGGAGAGACCCAGTACTTC. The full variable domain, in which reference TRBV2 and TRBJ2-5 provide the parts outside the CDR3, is EPEVTQTPSHQVTQMGQEVILRCVPISNHLYFYWYRQILGQKVEFLVSFYNNEISEKSEIFDDQFSVERPDGSNFTLKIRSTKLEDSAMYFCASSEIGETQYFGPGTRLLVL.

The CDR3 is CASSPRDTGELFF. In nucleotides, the CDR3 is TGTGCCAGCAGTCCACGGGACACCGGGGAGCTGTTTTTT. The chain joins TRBV5-4 to TRBJ2-2; D is unclear. Germline assignment: CDR1 SGHNT and CDR2 YYREEE (reference sequence). The CDR3 is 13 residues long. The germline V and J ends were trimmed by 5 bases and 3 bases, with 8 bases remaining between them.